This T cell receptor (beta chain) was captured in a study of blood T cell repertoires in COVID-19. Whole-study context: Researchers got acute and convalescent COVID-19 samples from the United States, Italy and Spain. The cDNA or gDNA used as material had been derived from T cells, B-cell-depleted T cells, or PBMCs.

Per the authors' pipeline: Reference gene primer amplification in the assay estimated nucleated cell counts. This table comes from immunoSEQ multiplex PCR, and its TCRdb copy is limited to in-frame clones, with some not included. From that table come the V and J calls and clone size; the DNA was used to work out D and trimming. The data contain about 100,000 clones, over 70% of them seen just once; the ten biggest clones take up roughly 15%. J gave up 6 bases and V 3 bases, and 8 bases lay outside the gene matches. The CDR3 extends over 17 amino acids. Germline V gene data show CDR1 as MGHDK and CDR2 as SYGVNS.

The specimen sequenced was peripheral blood. This rearrangement joins TRBV25-1 to TRBJ2-1; TRBD2 agrees at 13 bases. The receptor was isolated from a man in his fifties with acute or convalescent COVID-19. As DNA, the CDR3 is TGTGCCAGCAGTGATCGACTAGCGGGAGGCCCCGGCAATGAGCAGTTCTTC. Protein product: CASSDRLAGGPGNEQFF.